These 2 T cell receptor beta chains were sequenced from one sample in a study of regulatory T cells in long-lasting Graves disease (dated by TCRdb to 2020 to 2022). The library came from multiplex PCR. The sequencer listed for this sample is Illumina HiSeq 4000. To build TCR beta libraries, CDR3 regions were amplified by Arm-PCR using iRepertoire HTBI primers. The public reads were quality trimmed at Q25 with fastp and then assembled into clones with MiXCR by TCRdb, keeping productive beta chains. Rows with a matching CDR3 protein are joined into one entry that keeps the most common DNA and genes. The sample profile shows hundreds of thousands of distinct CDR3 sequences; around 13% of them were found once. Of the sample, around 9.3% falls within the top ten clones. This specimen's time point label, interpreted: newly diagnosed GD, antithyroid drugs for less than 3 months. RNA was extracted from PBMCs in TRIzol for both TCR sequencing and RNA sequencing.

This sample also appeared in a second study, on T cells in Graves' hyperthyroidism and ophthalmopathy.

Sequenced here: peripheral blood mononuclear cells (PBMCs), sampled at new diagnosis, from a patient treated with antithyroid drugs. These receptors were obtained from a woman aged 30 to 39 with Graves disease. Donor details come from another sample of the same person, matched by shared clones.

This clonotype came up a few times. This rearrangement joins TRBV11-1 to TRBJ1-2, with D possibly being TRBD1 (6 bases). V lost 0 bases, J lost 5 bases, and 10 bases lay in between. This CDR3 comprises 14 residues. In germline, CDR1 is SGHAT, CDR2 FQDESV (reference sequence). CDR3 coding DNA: TGTGCCAGCAGCTTAGCCGGGACACTGTATGGCTACACCTTC. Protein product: CASSLAGTLYGYTF.

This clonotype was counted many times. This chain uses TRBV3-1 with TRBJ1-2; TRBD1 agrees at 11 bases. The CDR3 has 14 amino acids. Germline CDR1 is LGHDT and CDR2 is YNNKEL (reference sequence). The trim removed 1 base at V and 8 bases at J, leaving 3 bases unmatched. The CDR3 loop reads CASSQGTGGLGYTF. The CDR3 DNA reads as TGTGCCAGCAGCCAAGGGACAGGGGGCTTGGGCTACACCTTC.